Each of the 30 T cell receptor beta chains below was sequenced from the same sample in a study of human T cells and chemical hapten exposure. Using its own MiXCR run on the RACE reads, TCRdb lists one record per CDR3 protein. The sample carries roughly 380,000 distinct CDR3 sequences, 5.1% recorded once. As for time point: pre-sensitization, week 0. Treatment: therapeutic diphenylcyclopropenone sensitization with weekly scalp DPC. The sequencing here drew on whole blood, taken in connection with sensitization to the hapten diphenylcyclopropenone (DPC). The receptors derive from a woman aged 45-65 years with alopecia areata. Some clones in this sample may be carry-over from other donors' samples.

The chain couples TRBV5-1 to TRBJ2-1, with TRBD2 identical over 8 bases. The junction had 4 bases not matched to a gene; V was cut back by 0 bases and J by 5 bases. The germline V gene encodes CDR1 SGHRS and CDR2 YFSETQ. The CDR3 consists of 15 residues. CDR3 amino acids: CASSLVAGGHNEQFF. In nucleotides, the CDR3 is TGCGCCAGCAGCTTGGTGGCGGGGGGTCACAATGAGCAGTTCTTC. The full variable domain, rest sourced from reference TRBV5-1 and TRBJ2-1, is KAGVTQTPRYLIKTRGQQVTLSCSPISGHRSVSWYQQTPGQGLQFLFEYFSETQRNKGNFPGRFSGRQFSNSRSEMNVSTLELGDSALYLCASSLVAGGHNEQFFGPGTRLTVL.

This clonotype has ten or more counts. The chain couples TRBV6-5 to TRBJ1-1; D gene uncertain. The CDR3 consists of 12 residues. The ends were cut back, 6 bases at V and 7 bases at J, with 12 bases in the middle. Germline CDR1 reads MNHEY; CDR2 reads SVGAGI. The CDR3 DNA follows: TGTGCCAGCAGCTCTGGAGGGTTTGAAGCTTTCTTT. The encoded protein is CASSSGGFEAFF.

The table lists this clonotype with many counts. The CDR3 is CASSWVLAGGPSEQFF. CDR3 in DNA: TGTGCCAGCAGTTGGGTACTAGCGGGAGGGCCCTCTGAGCAGTTCTTC. The chain combines TRBV27 with TRBJ2-1, with 13 bases fitting TRBD2. This CDR3 has 16 amino acids. The germline V gene has CDR1 MNHEY and CDR2 SMNVEV (reference sequence). V lost 4 bases, J lost 9 bases, and 9 bases stayed unmatched.

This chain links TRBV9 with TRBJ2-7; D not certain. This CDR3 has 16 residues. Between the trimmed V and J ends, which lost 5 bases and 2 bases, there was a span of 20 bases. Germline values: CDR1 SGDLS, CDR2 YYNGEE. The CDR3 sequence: CASREKKAHTTYEQYF. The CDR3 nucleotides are TGTGCCAGCAGAGAAAAGAAGGCGCATACAACCTACGAGCAGTACTTC. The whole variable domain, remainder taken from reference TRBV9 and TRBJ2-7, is DSGVTQTPKHLITATGQRVTLRCSPRSGDLSVYWYQQSLDQGLQFLIQYYNGEERAKGNILERFSAQQFPDLHSELNLSSLELGDSALYFCASREKKAHTTYEQYFGPGTRLTVT.

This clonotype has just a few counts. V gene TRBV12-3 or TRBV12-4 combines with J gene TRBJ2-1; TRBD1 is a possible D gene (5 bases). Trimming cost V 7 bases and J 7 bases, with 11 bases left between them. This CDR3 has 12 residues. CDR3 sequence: CASTLKGNEQFF. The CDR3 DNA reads TGTGCCAGCACCCTCAAGGGGAATGAGCAGTTCTTC.

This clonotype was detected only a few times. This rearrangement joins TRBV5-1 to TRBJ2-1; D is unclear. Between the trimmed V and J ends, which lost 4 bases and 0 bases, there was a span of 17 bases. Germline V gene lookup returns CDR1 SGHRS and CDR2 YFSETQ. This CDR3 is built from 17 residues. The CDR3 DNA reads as TGCGCCAGCAGCAACACGAGAGCCACGCTCTCCTACAATGAGCAGTTCTTC. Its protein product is CASSNTRATLSYNEQFF.

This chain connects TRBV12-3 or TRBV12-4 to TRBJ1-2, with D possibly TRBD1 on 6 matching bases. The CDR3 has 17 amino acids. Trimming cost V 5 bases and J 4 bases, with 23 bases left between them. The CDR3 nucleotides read TGTGCCAGCAGTCCGAGCCAGCGGGGGCGCGGGGTCTATGGCTACACCTTC. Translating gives CASSPSQRGRGVYGYTF.

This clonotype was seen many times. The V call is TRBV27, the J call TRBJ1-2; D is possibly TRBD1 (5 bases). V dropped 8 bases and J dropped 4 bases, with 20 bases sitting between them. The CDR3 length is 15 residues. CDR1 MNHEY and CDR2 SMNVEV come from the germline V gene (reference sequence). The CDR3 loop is CASSPGSLGAYGYTF. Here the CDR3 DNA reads TGTGCCAGCTCCCCAGGGTCCCTTGGGGCCTATGGCTACACCTTC.

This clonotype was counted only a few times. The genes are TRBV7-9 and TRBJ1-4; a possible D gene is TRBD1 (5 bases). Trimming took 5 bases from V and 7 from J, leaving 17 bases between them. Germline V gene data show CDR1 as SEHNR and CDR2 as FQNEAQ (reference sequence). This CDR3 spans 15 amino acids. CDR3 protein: CASSPTSAGSEKLFF. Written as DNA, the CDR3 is TGTGCCAGCAGCCCAACTTCGGCAGGGAGTGAAAAACTGTTTTTT.

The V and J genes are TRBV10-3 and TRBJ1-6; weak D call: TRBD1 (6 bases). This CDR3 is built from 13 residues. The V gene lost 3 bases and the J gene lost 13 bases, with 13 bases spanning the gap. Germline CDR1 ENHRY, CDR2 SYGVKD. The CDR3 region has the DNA TGTGCCATCAGTGATATACAGGGATCGCCCCTCCACTTT. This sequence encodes CAISDIQGSPLHF.

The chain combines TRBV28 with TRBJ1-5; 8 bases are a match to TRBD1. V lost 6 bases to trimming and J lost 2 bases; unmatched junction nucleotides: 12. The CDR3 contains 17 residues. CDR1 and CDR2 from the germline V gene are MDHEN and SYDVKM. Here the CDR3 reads CASRLTSGQGGNQPQHF. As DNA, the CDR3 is TGTGCCAGCAGGCTCACCTCCGGACAGGGTGGCAATCAGCCCCAGCATTTT.

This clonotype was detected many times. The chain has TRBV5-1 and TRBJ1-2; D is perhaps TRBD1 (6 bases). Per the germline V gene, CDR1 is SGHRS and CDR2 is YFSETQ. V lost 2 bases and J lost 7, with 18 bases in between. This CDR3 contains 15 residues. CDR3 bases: TGCGCCAGCAGCTTCGACGGGGGCATAGTCGCTGGCTACACCTTC. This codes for CASSFDGGIVAGYTF.

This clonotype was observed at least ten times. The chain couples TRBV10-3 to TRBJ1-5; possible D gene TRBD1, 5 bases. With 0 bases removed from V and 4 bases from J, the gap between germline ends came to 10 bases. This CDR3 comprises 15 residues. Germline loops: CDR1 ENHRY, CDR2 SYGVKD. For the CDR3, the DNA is TGTGCCATCAGTGAGTCAGGGACCCAGAATCAGCCCCAGCATTTT. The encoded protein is CAISESGTQNQPQHF.

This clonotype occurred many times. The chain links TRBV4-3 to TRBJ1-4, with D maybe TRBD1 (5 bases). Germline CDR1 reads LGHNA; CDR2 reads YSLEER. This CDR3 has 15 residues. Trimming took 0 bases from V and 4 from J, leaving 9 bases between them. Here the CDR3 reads CASSQDRQGNEKLFF. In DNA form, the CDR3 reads TGCGCCAGCAGCCAAGATCGGCAGGGTAATGAAAAACTGTTTTTT.

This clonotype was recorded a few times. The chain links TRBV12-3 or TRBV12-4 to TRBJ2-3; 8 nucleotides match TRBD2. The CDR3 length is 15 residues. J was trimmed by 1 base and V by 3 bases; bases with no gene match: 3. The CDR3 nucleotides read TGTGCCAGCAGTTTTTTTAGCGGGGGCACAGATACGCAGTATTTT. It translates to CASSFFSGGTDTQYF.

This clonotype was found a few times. The CDR3 sequence: CASSYYGGDTEAFF. The CDR3 nucleotides read TGTGCCAGCAGTTACTACGGAGGGGACACTGAAGCTTTCTTT. V and J are TRBV6-6 and TRBJ1-1; D perhaps matches TRBD1 (5 bases). The V and J ends lost 1 base and 3 bases respectively, with 9 bases between them. CDR1 and CDR2 from the germline V gene are MNHNY and SVGAGI (reference sequence). The CDR3 length is 14 residues.

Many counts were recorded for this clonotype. The CDR3 DNA sequence: TGCGCCAGCGGGGGACAGGGCTACACTGAAGCTTTCTTT. Translation gives CASGGQGYTEAFF. The gene calls are TRBV5-1 and TRBJ1-1; 9 bases agree with TRBD1. Germline loops: CDR1 SGHRS, CDR2 YFSETQ. The CDR3 totals 13 residues. Losses at the gene ends were 7 bases for V and 3 bases for J; bases not matched to a gene: 4. Using reference TRBV5-1 and TRBJ1-1 for the parts outside the CDR3, the full variable domain is KAGVTQTPRYLIKTRGQQVTLSCSPISGHRSVSWYQQTPGQGLQFLFEYFSETQRNKGNFPGRFSGRQFSNSRSEMNVSTLELGDSALYLCASGGQGYTEAFFGQGTRLTVV.

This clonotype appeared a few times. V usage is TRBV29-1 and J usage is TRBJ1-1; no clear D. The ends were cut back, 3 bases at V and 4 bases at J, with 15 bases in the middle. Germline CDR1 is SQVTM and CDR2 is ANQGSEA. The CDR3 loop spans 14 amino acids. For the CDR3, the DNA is TGCAGCGTTGATACCACCCCCCCCGGCACTGAAGCTTTCTTT. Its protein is CSVDTTPPGTEAFF.

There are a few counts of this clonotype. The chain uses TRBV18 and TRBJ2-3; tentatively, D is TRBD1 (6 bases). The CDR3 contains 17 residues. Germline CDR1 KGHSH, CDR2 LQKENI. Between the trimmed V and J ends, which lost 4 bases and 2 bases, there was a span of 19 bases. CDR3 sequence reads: CASSLKGPTGLTDTQYF. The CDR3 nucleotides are TGTGCCAGCTCACTCAAGGGGCCGACAGGACTCACAGATACGCAGTATTTT.

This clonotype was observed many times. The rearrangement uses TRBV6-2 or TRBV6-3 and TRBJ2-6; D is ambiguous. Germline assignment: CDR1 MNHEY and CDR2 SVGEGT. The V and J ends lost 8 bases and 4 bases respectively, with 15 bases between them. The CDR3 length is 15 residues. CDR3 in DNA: TGTGCCAGCCTAGTTACCCGCCGGGGGGCCAACGTCCTGACTTTC. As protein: CASLVTRRGANVLTF.

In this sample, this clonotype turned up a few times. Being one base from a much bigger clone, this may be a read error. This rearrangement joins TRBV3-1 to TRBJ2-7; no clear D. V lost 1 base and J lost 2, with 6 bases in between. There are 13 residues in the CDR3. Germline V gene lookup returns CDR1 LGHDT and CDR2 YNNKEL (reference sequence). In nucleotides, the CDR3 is TGTGCCAGCAGCCAAGTCAGGACCTACGAGCAGTACTTC. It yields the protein CASSQVRTYEQYF.

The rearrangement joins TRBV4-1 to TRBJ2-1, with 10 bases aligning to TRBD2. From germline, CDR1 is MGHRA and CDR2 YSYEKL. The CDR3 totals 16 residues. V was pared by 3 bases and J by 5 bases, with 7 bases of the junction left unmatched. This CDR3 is CASSQGAGGPNNEQFF. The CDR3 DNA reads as TGCGCCAGCAGCCAGGGAGCGGGAGGGCCGAACAATGAGCAGTTCTTC.

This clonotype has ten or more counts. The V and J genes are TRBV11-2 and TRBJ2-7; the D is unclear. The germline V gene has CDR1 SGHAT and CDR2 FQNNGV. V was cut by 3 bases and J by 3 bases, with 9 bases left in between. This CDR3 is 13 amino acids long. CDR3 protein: CASSLRRHYEQYF. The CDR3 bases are TGTGCCAGCAGCTTGCGACGCCACTACGAGCAGTACTTC. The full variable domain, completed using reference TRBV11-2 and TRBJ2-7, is EAGVAQSPRYKIIEKRQSVAFWCNPISGHATLYWYQQILGQGPKLLIQFQNNGVVDDSQLPKDRFSAERLKGVDSTLKIQPAKLEDSAVYLCASSLRRHYEQYFGPGTRLTVT.

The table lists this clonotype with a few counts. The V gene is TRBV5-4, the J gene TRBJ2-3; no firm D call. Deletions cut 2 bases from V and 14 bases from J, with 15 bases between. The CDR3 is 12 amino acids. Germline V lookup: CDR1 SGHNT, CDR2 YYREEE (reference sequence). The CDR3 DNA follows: TGTGCCAGCAGCTTCAGTTTGGTAGAGTGGTATTTT. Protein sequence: CASSFSLVEWYF. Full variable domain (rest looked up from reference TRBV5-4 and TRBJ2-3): ETGVTQSPTHLIKTRGQQVTLRCSSQSGHNTVSWYQQALGQGPQFIFQYYREEENGRGNFPPRFSGLQFPNYSSELNVNALELDDSALYLCASSFSLVEWYFGPGTRLTVL.

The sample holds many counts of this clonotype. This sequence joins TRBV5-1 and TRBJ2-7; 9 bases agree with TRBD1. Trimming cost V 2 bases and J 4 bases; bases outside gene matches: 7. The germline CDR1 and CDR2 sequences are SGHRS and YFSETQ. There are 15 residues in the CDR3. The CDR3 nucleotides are TGCGCCAGCAGCTTAGCGGACAGGGGCCTTTACGAGCAGTACTTC. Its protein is CASSLADRGLYEQYF.

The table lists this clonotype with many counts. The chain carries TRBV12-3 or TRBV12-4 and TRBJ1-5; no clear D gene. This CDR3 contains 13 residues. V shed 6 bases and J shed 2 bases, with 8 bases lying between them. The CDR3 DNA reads TGTGCCAGCAGCTTTAGGGGCAATCAGCCCCAGCATTTT. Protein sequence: CASSFRGNQPQHF.

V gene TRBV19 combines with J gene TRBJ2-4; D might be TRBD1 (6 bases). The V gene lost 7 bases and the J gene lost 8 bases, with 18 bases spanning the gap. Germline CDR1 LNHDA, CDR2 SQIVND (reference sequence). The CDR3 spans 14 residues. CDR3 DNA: TGTGCCAGTACCCCAGGGGCGGTGTCCGACATTCAGTACTTC. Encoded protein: CASTPGAVSDIQYF.

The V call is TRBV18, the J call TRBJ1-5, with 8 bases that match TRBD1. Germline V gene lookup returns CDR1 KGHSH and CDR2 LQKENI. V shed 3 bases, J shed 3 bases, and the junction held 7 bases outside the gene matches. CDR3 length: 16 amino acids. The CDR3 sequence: CASSPAAGQVNQPQHF. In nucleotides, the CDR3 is TGTGCCAGCTCACCTGCGGCGGGACAGGTCAATCAGCCCCAGCATTTT. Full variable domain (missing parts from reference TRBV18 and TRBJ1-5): NAGVMQNPRHLVRRRGQEARLRCSPMKGHSHVYWYRQLPEEGLKFMVYLQKENIIDESGMPKERFSAEFPKEGPSILRIQQVVRGDSAAYFCASSPAAGQVNQPQHFGDGTRLSIL.

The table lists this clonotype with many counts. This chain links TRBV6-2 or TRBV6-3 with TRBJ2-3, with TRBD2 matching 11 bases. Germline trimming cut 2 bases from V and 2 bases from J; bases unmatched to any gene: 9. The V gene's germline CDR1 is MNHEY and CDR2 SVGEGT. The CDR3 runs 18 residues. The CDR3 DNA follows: TGTGCCAGCAGTTACGCCCTCAGACTAGCGGGATTCACAGATACGCAGTATTTT. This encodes CASSYALRLAGFTDTQYF.

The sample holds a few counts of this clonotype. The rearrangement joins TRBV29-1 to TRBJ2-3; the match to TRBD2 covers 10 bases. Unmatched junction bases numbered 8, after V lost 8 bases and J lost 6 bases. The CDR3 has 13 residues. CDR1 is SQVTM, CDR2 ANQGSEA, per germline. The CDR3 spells CSTLAGSKDTQYF. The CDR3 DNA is TGCAGCACACTAGCGGGAAGCAAGGATACGCAGTATTTT.